Reported below is one TCR beta chain. Its antigen remains unknown. Antigen-specific CD4+ T cell clonotypes were called by their expansion after viral peptide-pool culture in ViraFEST. The culture ran for approximately 10 days, and then CD4+ T cells were isolated. Vaccine recipients had no previous SARS-CoV-2 infection; their nucleocapsid antibodies were negative. Only in-frame clones appear in the TCRdb table, and some are missing; sequencing was by immunoSEQ multiplex PCR. Altogether 60,000 to 65,000 clones are present, around 75% being singletons, with the ten largest covering approximately 3.7%. Trimming stripped 0 bases from V and 11 bases from J, with 8 bases between. Per the germline V gene, CDR1 is SGHAT and CDR2 is FQDESV (reference sequence). The CDR3 loop spans 12 amino acids. This sample is drawn from a study of vaccination effects on CD4 cells after COVID-19.

The chain carries TRBV11-1 and TRBJ2-4; D is uncertain. The sequence was obtained from a human donor who received a COVID-19 vaccine. The sequenced sample was CD4+ T cells from PBMCs cultured with HCoV-OC43 spike peptides, obtained before COVID-19 vaccination. Subset in this sample: HCoV-OC43 spike overlapping peptide pool stimulation. Here the CDR3 reads CASSLAGTLQYF. In DNA, the CDR3 is TGTGCCAGCAGCTTAGCGGGCACCCTTCAGTACTTC.